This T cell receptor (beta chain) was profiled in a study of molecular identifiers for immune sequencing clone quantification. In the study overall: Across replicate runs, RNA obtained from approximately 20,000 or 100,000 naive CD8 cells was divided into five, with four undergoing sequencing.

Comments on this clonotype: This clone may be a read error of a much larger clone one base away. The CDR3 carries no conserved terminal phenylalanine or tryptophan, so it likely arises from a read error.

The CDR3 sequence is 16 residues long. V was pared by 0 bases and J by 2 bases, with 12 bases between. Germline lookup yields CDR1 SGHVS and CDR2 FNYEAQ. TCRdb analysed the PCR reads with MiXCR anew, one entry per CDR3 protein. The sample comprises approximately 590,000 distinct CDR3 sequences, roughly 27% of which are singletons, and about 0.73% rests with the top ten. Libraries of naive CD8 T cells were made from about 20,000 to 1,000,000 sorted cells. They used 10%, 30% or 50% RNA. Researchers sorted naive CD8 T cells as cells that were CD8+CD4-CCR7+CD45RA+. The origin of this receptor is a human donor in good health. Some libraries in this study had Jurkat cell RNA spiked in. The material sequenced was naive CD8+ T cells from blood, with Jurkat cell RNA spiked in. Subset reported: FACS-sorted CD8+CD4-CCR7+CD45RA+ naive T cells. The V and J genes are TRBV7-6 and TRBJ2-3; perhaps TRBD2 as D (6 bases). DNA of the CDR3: TGTGCCAGCAGCTTAGCGCAGCGCGGGGCCACAGATACGCAGTATGTT. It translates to CASSLAQRGATDTQYV.